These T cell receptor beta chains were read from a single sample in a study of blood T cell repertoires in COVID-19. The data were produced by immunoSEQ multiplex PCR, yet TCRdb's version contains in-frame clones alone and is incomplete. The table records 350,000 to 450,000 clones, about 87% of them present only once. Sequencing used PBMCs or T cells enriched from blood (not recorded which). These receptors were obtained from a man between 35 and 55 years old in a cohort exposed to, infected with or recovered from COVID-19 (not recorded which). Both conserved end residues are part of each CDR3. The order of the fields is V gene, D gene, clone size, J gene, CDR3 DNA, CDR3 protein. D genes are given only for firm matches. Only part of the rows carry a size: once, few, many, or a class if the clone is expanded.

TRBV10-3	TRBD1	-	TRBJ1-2	TGTGCCATCAGAAATGGACAGGGACAAGGGGGCTACACCTTC	CAIRNGQGQGGYTF
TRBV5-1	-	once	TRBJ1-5	TGCGCCAGCAGCTACGCCGGGAGGAGCAATCAGCCCCAGCATTTT	CASSYAGRSNQPQHF
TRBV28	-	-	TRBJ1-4	TGTGCCAGCCGCTCGGCAGGGAATGAAAAACTGTTTTTT	CASRSAGNEKLFF
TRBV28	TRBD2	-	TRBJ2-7	TGTGCCAGCAGTTTATATGGGCCGGGACTAGCCGAGCAGTACTTC	CASSLYGPGLAEQYF
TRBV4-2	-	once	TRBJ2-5	TGTGCCAGCAGCCAAGACAGGTGTGGAGAGACCCAGTACTTC	CASSQDRCGETQYF
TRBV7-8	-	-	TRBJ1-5	TGTGCCAGCAGCTTAGGGGGGCCGAATCAGCCCCAGCATTTT	CASSLGGPNQPQHF
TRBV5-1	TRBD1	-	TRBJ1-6	TGCGCCAGCAGCCCAAGGACAGGGGAGCACAACTCACCCCTCCACTTT	CASSPRTGEHNSPLHF
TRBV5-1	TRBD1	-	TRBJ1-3	TGCGCCAGCAGTCATGCCGGGACAGAAGGAAACACCATATATTTT	CASSHAGTEGNTIYF
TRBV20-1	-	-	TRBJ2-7	TGCAGTGCTAGTCTAGGGGCAGTCTCTTCCTACGAGCAGTACTTC	CSASLGAVSSYEQYF
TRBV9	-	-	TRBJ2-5	TGTGCCAGCAGCGTCCTTCAAGAGACCCAGTACTTC	CASSVLQETQYF
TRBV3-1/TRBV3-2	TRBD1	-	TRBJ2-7	TGTGCCAGCAGCCAAGATGCCGGGACAGGGAACGAGCAGTACTTC	CASSQDAGTGNEQYF
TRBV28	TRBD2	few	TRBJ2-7	TGTGCCAGCAGTCTATCTAGCGGGAGCGGCTACGAGCAGTACTTC	CASSLSSGSGYEQYF
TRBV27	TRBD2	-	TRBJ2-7	TGTGCCAGCAGTTCTAGAGGGAGGGCCCACGAGCAGTACTTC	CASSSRGRAHEQYF
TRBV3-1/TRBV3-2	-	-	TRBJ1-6	TGTGCCAGCAGCCCCGGACATCGGAATTCACCCCTCCACTTT	CASSPGHRNSPLHF
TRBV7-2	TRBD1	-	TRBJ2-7	TGTGCCAGCAGCTTAAACAGGGGAAGCTACGAGCAGTACTTC	CASSLNRGSYEQYF
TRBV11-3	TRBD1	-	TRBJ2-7	TGTGCCAGCAGCCTCGGACAGGGTGAGTCCTACGAGCAGTACTTC	CASSLGQGESYEQYF
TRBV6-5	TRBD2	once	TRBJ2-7	TGTGCCAGCAGATGGAATCAGCGGGGCTCCTACGAGCAGTACTTC	CASRWNQRGSYEQYF
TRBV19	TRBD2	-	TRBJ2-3	TGTGCCAGTAACAGCGGGATGACAGATACGCAGTATTTT	CASNSGMTDTQYF
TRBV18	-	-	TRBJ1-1	TGTGCCAGCTCACTGCCAGGATCCAGCTCCTACACTGAAGCTTTCTTT	CASSLPGSSSYTEAFF
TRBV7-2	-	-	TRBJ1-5	TGTGCCAGCAGCTTAGTGGCGCAACCAGGCTATCAGCCCCAGCATTTT	CASSLVAQPGYQPQHF
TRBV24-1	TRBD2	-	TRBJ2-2	TGTGCCACCAGTGACCCGACTAGCTCTCCGAACACCGGGGAGCTGTTTTTT	CATSDPTSSPNTGELFF
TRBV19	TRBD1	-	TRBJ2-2	TGTGCCAGTAGATCGACAGGGGTGGCCGGGGAGCTGTTTTTT	CASRSTGVAGELFF
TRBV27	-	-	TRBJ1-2	TGTGCCAGCAGTTTATCCCGACAGGTCCTGGACTACACCTTC	CASSLSRQVLDYTF
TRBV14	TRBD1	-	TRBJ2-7	TGTGCCAGCAGCCAATACGGACAGGGCAACTACGAGCAGTACTTC	CASSQYGQGNYEQYF
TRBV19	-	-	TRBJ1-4	TGTGCCAGTAGGCTCACCCAGGGGCGAGAAAAACTGTTTTTT	CASRLTQGREKLFF
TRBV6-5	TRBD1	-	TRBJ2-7	TGTGCCAGCAGTTCCCACAGGGGTAGCTACGAGCAGTACTTC	CASSSHRGSYEQYF
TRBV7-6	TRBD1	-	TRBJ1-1	TGTGCCAGCAGCGCGACAGGGTCGTACACTGAAGCTTTCTTT	CASSATGSYTEAFF
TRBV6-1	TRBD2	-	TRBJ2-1	TGTGCCAGCAGTGAGCCAGCGGGAGCGTACAATGAGCAGTTCTTC	CASSEPAGAYNEQFF
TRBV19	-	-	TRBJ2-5	TGTGCCAGTAGTATGCGGGACCAAGAGACCCAGTACTTC	CASSMRDQETQYF
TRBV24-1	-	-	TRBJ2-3	TGTGCCACCAGTGATTCTGGACAGTTCTTAGGTACGCAGTATTTT	CATSDSGQFLGTQYF
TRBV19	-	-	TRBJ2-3	TGTGCCAGTAGTATTGGGCCCCCTCCGGAGGCTAGCACAGATACGCAGTATTTT	CASSIGPPPEASTDTQYF
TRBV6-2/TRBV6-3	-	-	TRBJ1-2	TGTGCCAGCAGCACTCAGGGGACGCGGGGCTACACCTTC	CASSTQGTRGYTF
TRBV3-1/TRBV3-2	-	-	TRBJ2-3	TGTGCCAGCAGCCGAGGGACAACCACAGATACGCAGTATTTT	CASSRGTTTDTQYF
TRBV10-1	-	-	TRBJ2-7	TGCGCCAGCATGTGGTGCGGCGAGCAGTACTTC	CASMWCGEQYF
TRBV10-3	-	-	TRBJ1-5	TGTGCCATCAACGCGAATAGCAATCAGCCCCAGCATTTT	CAINANSNQPQHF
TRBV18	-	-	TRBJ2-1	TGTGCCAGCTCACGGGAAGACAGTGGGGCCTACAATGAGCAGTTCTTC	CASSREDSGAYNEQFF
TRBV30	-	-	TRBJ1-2	TGTGCCTGGAGTGTACAAAAATACTATGGCTACACCTTC	CAWSVQKYYGYTF